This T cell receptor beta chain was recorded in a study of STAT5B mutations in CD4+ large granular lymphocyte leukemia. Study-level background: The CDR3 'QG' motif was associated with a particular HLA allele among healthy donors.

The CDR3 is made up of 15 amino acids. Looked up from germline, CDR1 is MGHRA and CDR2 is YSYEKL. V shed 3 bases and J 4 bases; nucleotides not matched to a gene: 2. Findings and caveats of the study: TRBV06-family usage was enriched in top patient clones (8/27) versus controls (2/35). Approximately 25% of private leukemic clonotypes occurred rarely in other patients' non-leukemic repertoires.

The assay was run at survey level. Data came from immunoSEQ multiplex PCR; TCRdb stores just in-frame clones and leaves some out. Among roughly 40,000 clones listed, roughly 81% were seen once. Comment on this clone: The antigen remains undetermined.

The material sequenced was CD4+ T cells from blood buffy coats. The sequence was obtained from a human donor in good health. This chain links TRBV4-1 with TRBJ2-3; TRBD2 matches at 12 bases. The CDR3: CASSHRLAGADTQYF. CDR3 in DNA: TGCGCCAGCAGCCACAGACTAGCGGGAGCAGATACGCAGTATTTT.